The 21 T cell receptor beta chains below all came from one sample that was sequenced in a study of blood T cell repertoires in COVID-19. TCRdb's copy holds only in-frame clones and misses some; the assay was immunoSEQ multiplex PCR. The sample lists about 240,000 clones; roughly nine tenths were seen once. Sequenced material: peripheral blood. The receptors were gathered from a man aged 55 to 70 with acute or convalescent COVID-19.

This clone has just a few counts. The chain is built from TRBV28 and TRBJ1-1; no clear D gene. The ends were cut back, 6 bases at V and 6 bases at J, with 20 bases in the middle. Germline lookup yields CDR1 MDHEN and CDR2 SYDVKM. CDR3 length equals 15 residues. CDR3 nucleotide sequence: TGTGCCAGCAGGGGGTGGTCTCGACGGGATTCTGAAGCTTTCTTT. Translated: CASRGWSRRDSEAFF.

The chain is built from TRBV5-1 and TRBJ2-5; TRBD2 matches at 13 bases. With 4 bases clipped from V and 5 bases from J, the junction kept 8 bases outside the gene matches. Per germline, CDR1 SGHRS and CDR2 YFSETQ. The CDR3 contains 16 residues. CDR3: CASSRRTSGSRETQYF. The CDR3 coding sequence is TGCGCCAGCAGCCGACGGACTAGCGGGAGTCGGGAGACCCAGTACTTC.

This chain joins TRBV19 and TRBJ2-7, with a tentative D call TRBD1 (6 bases). With 5 bases removed from V and 3 bases from J, the gap between germline ends came to 17 bases. The CDR3 sequence is 15 residues long. Germline V gene data show CDR1 as LNHDA and CDR2 as SQIVND (reference sequence). The CDR3 region is CASSLWTDDSYEQYF. The CDR3 DNA reads as TGTGCCAGTAGTTTATGGACAGACGACAGCTACGAGCAGTACTTC. Using reference TRBV19 and TRBJ2-7 for the parts outside the CDR3, the full variable domain is DGGITQSPKYLFRKEGQNVTLSCEQNLNHDAMYWYRQDPGQGLRLIYYSQIVNDFQKGDIAEGYSVSREKKESFPLTVTSAQKNPTAFYLCASSLWTDDSYEQYFGPGTRLTVT.

The gene calls are TRBV28 and TRBJ2-3; 8 positions agree with TRBD2. This CDR3 has 11 amino acids. Germline CDR1 reads MDHEN; CDR2 reads SYDVKM. Trimming took 5 bases from V and 10 from J; bases not matched to a gene: 2. The CDR3, as DNA: TGTGCCAGCAGTCCCGGGAGGGCGCAGTATTTT. It yields the protein CASSPGRAQYF.

This chain links TRBV7-3 with TRBJ1-2; D not resolved. The CDR3 totals 13 residues. The germline gives CDR1 SGHTA, CDR2 FQGTGA. V lost 2 bases and J 8 bases, leaving 12 bases between the germline ends. The DNA for the CDR3 is TGTGCCAGCAGCTTAGACGGGGTACGGGGCTACACCTTC. This encodes CASSLDGVRGYTF.

The chain employs TRBV11-3 and TRBJ2-5; perhaps TRBD2 as D (7 bases). Germline-derived CDR1 and CDR2 are SGHNT and YENEEA. The CDR3 has 15 residues. V shed 5 bases and J shed 2 bases, with 15 bases lying between them. The DNA for the CDR3 is TGTGCCAGCAGCCCCCGTGAGGGGGGGCAAGAGACCCAGTACTTC. It codes for CASSPREGGQETQYF. The whole variable domain, filled in from reference TRBV11-3 and TRBJ2-5, reads EAGVVQSPRYKIIEKKQPVAFWCNPISGHNTLYWYLQNLGQGPELLIRYENEEAVDDSQLPKDRFSAERLKGVDSTLKIQPAELGDSAVYLCASSPREGGQETQYFGPGTRLLVL.

The chain carries TRBV15 and TRBJ2-4, with TRBD1 matching 7 bases. Germline V CDR1 and CDR2: LNHNV, YYDKDF (reference sequence). The V segment lost 0 bases and the J segment 8 bases; nucleotides outside the gene matches: 7. The length of the CDR3 is 15 residues. The CDR3 loop is CATSRDEQGLDIQYF. For the CDR3, the DNA is TGTGCCACCAGCAGAGATGAACAGGGGCTGGACATTCAGTACTTC. Full variable domain (remainder filled in from reference TRBV15 and TRBJ2-4): DAMVIQNPRYQVTQFGKPVTLSCSQTLNHNVMYWYQQKSSQAPKLLFHYYDKDFNNEADTPDNFQSRRPNTSFCFLDIRSPGLGDTAMYLCATSRDEQGLDIQYFGAGTRLSVL.

The V gene is TRBV18, the J gene TRBJ1-2; D gene ambiguous. In germline, CDR1 is KGHSH, CDR2 LQKENI. With 3 bases removed from V and 5 bases from J, the gap between germline ends came to 13 bases. The CDR3 covers 14 residues. In DNA form, the CDR3 reads TGTGCCAGCTCACCGGCGAGGGCGGAATATGGCTACACCTTC. It codes for CASSPARAEYGYTF.

This chain uses TRBV6-5 with TRBJ1-2, with D unclear. Germline-derived CDR1 and CDR2 are MNHEY and SVGAGI. This CDR3 contains 14 residues. Trimming cost V 7 bases and J 4 bases, with 16 bases left between them. As DNA, the CDR3 is TGTGCCAGCAATCCTTCAGGTATCCCCTATGGCTACACCTTC. Residues: CASNPSGIPYGYTF.

This chain connects TRBV11-2 to TRBJ2-5, with 12 bases that match TRBD2. The V gene's germline CDR1 is SGHAT and CDR2 FQNNGV. The V segment lost 0 bases and the J segment 3 bases; nucleotides outside the gene matches: 5. This CDR3 comprises 17 residues. The chain's CDR3 is CASSLEPTSGRKETQYF. Written as DNA, the CDR3 is TGTGCCAGCAGCTTAGAGCCGACTAGCGGGAGAAAAGAGACCCAGTACTTC.

J is TRBJ1-5 and V is TRBV6-5, with 10 bases that match TRBD1. The ends lost 6 bases at V and 6 bases at J; junction bases unmatched: 8. The CDR3 is 15 amino acids. Per the germline V gene, CDR1 is MNHEY and CDR2 is SVGAGI. The CDR3 loop is CASRRSGTGAQPQHF. CDR3 in DNA: TGTGCCAGCAGACGATCCGGGACAGGGGCTCAGCCCCAGCATTTT.

The rearrangement links TRBV6-2 or TRBV6-3 to TRBJ1-5; 7 nucleotides align to TRBD1. There are 16 residues in the CDR3. J lost 4 bases, V lost 2 bases, and 8 bases had no gene match. Germline V gene data show CDR1 as MNHEY and CDR2 as SVGEGT. In DNA form, the CDR3 reads TGTGCCAGCAGTTACCCAAGGGGGCGCGGGAATCAGCCCCAGCATTTT. Its translation: CASSYPRGRGNQPQHF.

To note about this clone: In the same sample, other DNA sequences code for this CDR3. The chain joins TRBV28 to TRBJ2-7; 12 positions match TRBD2. The CDR3 has 14 residues. The V and J ends lost 6 bases and 2 bases, in that order; junction bases with no gene match: 2. Germline loops: CDR1 MDHEN, CDR2 SYDVKM. CDR3 nucleotides: TGTGCCAGCAGGCGACTAGCGGGAGCCTACGAGCAGTACTTC. It yields the protein CASRRLAGAYEQYF.

V and J are TRBV2 and TRBJ2-7, with D perhaps TRBD1 (6 bases). Trimming cost V 9 bases and J 6 bases, with 12 bases left between them. Per germline, CDR1 SNHLY and CDR2 FYNNEI. The CDR3 has 11 amino acids. The CDR3 nucleotides read TGTGCCAGTACAATCAGGGGCGAGCAGTACTTC. Protein product: CASTIRGEQYF.

The chain is built from TRBV19 and TRBJ2-7; 12 bases are shared with TRBD2. After removal of 5 bases from V and 3 bases from J, the junction contained 2 bases not matched to a gene. Germline V gene sequence: CDR1 LNHDA, CDR2 SQIVND (reference sequence). This CDR3 region has 14 residues. The CDR3 reads CASSLAGGGYEQYF. The CDR3 nucleotides are TGTGCCAGTAGTCTAGCGGGAGGGGGCTACGAGCAGTACTTC.

V gene TRBV28 combines with J gene TRBJ2-3; 7 positions agree with TRBD2. CDR3 length: 16 residues. The J segment lost 4 bases and the V segment lost 2 bases, leaving 9 bases of the junction unmatched. The V gene's germline CDR1 is MDHEN and CDR2 SYDVKM. The CDR3 bases are TGTGCCAGCAGTTTACAGACGGGAGGAGAGGCAGATACGCAGTATTTT. Protein product: CASSLQTGGEADTQYF.

The genes are TRBV29-1 and TRBJ2-7; 7 bases line up with TRBD2. Germline-derived CDR1 and CDR2 are SQVTM and ANQGSEA. The CDR3 length is 16 residues. After removal of 6 bases from V and 2 bases from J, the junction contained 16 bases not matched to a gene. The DNA of the CDR3 is TGCAGCGTCATGAATACGGGCGGGGGTAGGCCCTACGAGCAGTACTTC. It encodes CSVMNTGGGRPYEQYF.

The chain couples TRBV7-2 to TRBJ2-3; maybe TRBD1 (5 bases). This CDR3 comprises 15 residues. The ends were cut back, 5 bases at V and 0 bases at J, with 12 bases in the middle. Germline V gene sequence: CDR1 SGHTA, CDR2 FQGNSA. In DNA form, the CDR3 reads TGTGCCAGCAGCCCTCGGACAAGTAGCACAGATACGCAGTATTTT. Translating gives CASSPRTSSTDTQYF.

The V call is TRBV24-1, the J call TRBJ1-2, with TRBD1 identical over 10 bases. Trimming at V came to 7 bases and at J to 4 bases, leaving 14 bases not matched to a gene. The CDR3 totals 17 residues. Germline V gives CDR1 KGHDR, CDR2 SFDVKD. The CDR3 nucleotides are TGTGCCACCAGGGGGACCGGGACAGGGGTTTCTTCCTATGGCTACACCTTC. Translating it yields CATRGTGTGVSSYGYTF.

This CDR3 is CASSLLGTYPGTGELFF. The CDR3 DNA is TGTGCCAGCAGTTTACTAGGGACATATCCGGGCACCGGGGAGCTGTTTTTT. This chain joins TRBV28 and TRBJ2-2; D may be TRBD1 (6 bases). In germline, CDR1 is MDHEN, CDR2 SYDVKM. The CDR3 is 17 amino acids. Trimming removed 2 bases at V and 4 bases at J, with 17 bases between.

This chain uses TRBV10-2 with TRBJ2-3; a weak D match, TRBD2 (5 bases). CDR1 is WSHSY and CDR2 is SAAADI in the germline V gene. The CDR3 has 13 amino acids. V lost 7 bases and J 4 bases, leaving 12 bases between the germline ends. CDR3 DNA sequence: TGCGCCAGCATGGGAGTATGGTCAGATACGCAGTATTTT. Protein sequence: CASMGVWSDTQYF.